This TCR beta chain was profiled in a study of T-cell memory formation after mild COVID-19 (dated by TCRdb to about 2021). The study in broad terms: TCR sequence clusters from the two donors were found to be largely donor specific. Longitudinal TCRalpha and TCRbeta repertoire sequencing tracked T-cell clones expanding and contracting after mild COVID-19 in a couple of donors. The cohort comprised two young, previously healthy adult volunteers, one female and one male. Broad study findings and their caveats: Balanced CD4/CD8 phenotypes were observed for clones contracting from day 15 to 85, whereas a bias towards CD4+ was observed for a second wave of clones expanding from day 15 to 37. Contracting CD4+ clones turned up mainly in the CM and EM memory subsets, whereas EMRA was where CD8+ clones were enriched. SARS-CoV-2 specificity of the second-wave clones peaking on day 37 was not confirmed. The study covered only two mild cases, and larger cohorts including severe cases with pre-infection samples were considered necessary. Some responding clones were detected in pre-infection memory, which suggested that pre-existing cross-reactive memory T cells had joined the SARS-CoV-2 response.

As to this clonotype: Its cognate antigen has yet to be identified. Per-base quality was not reported, and no clone a single base away is much larger than it.

For sequencing, an Illumina NovaSeq 6000 was employed. TCRalpha and TCRbeta cDNA libraries were built by 5'RACE with constant-segment primers, adding sample barcodes and unique molecular identifiers. RNA was extracted from every sample with Trizol reagent. The libraries were amplified in two PCR steps, and the second step added a second sample barcode and Illumina TruSeq adapters. Sequencing of libraries was performed on an Illumina NovaSeq with 2 x 150 bp paired-end reads. From the authors' description of their analysis: With migec v1.2.7, reads were demultiplexed and then collapsed into UMI-guided consensus sequences. Using mixcr v2.1.11, UMI consensuses were aligned to TRA and TRB V and J templates and then assembled into clonotypes. A clonotype was counted as expanded or contracted only when both edgeR and NoisET called the clonotype significant, with the noise models trained on biological replicates. For edgeR calls, the cutoffs were a false discovery rate-adjusted p below 0.01 and a log2 fold-change threshold of 1. As an exploratory analysis of dynamics, max-normalized trajectories of the 1000 most abundant clonotypes were examined with PCA combined with hierarchical clustering. Separately sequenced CD4+ and CD8+ repertoires were used to assign a CD4 or CD8 phenotype to each responding clone. TCRdb ran its own pipeline on the public reads, namely fastp trimming at Q25 and MiXCR clone calling, and kept in-frame beta chains. Each CDR3 protein appears once, grouped with its most common genes and DNA. The V and J calls follow TCRdb's processing rather than the paper's. The sample has under 550,000 distinct CDR3 sequences on record, around 17% of them singletons. In total, the top ten clones hold 20% to 25% of the sample.

PBMCs were isolated by Ficoll-Paque density gradient centrifugation. In the germline V gene (reference sequence), CDR1 corresponds to SEHNR and CDR2 to FQNEAQ. Including the terminal cysteine and phenylalanine, the CDR3 comprises 13 residues. Only CDR3 DNA remains: 39 bases, in frame from the first base. V is cut by 2 bases and J by 5 bases, and the space between the germline ends is 6 bases. The sequence came from a man aged 18 to 30 who had mild COVID-19 (a few samples of this study predate the infection). The sample titles of this study are shuffled in the database, so cell type and time point are left out; the donor was told from shared clones. Source material: PBMCs or a T cell subset sorted from them (not recorded which). Rearrangement joined TRBV7-9 to TRBJ2-2; the D gene is not confidently resolved. The CDR3: CASSLIVTGELFF. DNA sequence: TGTGCCAGCAGCTTAATCGTTACCGGGGAGCTGTTTTTT.